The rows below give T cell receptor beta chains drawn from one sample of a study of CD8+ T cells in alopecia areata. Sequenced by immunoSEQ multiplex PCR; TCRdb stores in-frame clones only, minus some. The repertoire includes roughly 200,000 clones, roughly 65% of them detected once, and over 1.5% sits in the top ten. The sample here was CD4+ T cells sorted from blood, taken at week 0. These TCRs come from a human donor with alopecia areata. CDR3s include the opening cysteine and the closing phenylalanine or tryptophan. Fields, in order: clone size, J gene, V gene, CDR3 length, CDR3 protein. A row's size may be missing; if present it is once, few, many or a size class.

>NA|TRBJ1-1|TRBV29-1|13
CSVDGPEGTEAFF
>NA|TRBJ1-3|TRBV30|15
CAWSFGQRTGNTIYF
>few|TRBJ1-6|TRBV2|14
CARSQGLDNSPLHF
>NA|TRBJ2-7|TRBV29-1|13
CSVTTDSSYEQYF
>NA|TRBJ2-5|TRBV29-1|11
CSVTPQETQYF
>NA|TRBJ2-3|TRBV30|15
CAWSVLAGRGDTQYF
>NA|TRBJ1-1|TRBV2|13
CASSAQAGTEAFF
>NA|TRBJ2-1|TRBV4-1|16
CASSQERQGTYNEQFF
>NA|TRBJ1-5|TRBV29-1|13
CSVADPGSVPQHF
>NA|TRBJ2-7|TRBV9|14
CASSVAEGGYEQYF
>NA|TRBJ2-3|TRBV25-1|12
CASKGGISASVF
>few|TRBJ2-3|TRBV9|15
CASSVGTSFADTQYF
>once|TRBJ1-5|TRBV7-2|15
CASSPYRGSNQPQHF
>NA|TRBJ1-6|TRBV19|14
CASSPGRGYSPLHF
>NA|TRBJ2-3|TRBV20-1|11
CSARDPDTQYF
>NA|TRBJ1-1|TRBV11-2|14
CASSLDWGNTEAFF
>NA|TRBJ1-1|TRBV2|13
CASSGQGFTEAFF
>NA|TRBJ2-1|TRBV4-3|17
CASSQDLGGSSYNEQFF
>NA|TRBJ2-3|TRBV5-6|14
CASSRTDITDTQYF
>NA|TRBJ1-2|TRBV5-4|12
CASSLWGGGYTF
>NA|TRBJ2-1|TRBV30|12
CAWSAPPNEQFF
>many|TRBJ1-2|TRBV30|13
CAWSEGVYYGYTF
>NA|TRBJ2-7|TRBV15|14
CATSRDHGVGEQYF
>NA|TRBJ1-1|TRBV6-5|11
CASSYSHEAFF
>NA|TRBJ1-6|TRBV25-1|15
CASSGAGTSNSPLHF
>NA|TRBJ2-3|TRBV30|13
CAWSGGITDTQYF
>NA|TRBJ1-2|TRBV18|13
CASSPRGTGGYTF
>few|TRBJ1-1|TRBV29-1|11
CSVVLNTEAFF
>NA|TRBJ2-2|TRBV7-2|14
CASSSLDRTGELFF
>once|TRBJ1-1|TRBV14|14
CASSRTGTSTEAFF
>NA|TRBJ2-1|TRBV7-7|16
CASSLALAGGRNEQFF
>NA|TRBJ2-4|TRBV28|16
CASSPRTGSAKNIQYF
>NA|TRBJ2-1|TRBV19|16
CASSRIMGQGANEQFF
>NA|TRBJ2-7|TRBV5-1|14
CASSLAPGGYEQYF
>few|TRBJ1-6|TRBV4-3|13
CASSQEAGSPLHF
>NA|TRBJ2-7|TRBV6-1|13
CASGLGLGDEQYF
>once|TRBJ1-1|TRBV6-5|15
CASSYRRGGFTEAFF
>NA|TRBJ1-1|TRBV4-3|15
CASSHQYRDHTEAFF
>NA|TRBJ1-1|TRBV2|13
CASSDGQGVGAFF
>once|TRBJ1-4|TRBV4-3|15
CASSQDFRAWEKLFF
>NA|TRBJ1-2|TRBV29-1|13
CSVVGDRVGGYTF
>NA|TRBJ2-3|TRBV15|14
CATSRAGSLDTQYF
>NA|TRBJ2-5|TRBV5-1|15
CASSPGLAGQETQYF